The 30 T cell receptor beta chains listed next were all sequenced from one sample in a study of CD8 T cells in ankylosing spondylitis. TCRdb called the 5' RACE reads again in MiXCR, with one record for every CDR3 protein. The sample includes 150,000 to 200,000 distinct CDR3 sequences, under 14% of them seen just once. The specimen was blood, either unsorted or a sorted T cell fraction (not recorded which). Receptors originate from a male donor with ankylosing spondylitis or in good health (not recorded which).

The J gene is TRBJ2-5, the V gene TRBV6-2 or TRBV6-3; D uncertain. Per germline, CDR1 MNHEY and CDR2 SVGEGT. V was pared by 1 base and J by 0 bases, with 0 bases between. The CDR3 is 12 residues long. The CDR3 DNA is TGTGCCAGCAGTTACTACCAAGAGACCCAGTACTTC. This translates into CASSYYQETQYF.

The sample holds many counts of this clonotype. This chain joins TRBV5-1 and TRBJ2-1; TRBD2 aligns across 8 bases. V lost 7 bases to trimming and J lost 3 bases; unmatched junction nucleotides: 3. The CDR3 is made up of 13 amino acids. Germline values: CDR1 SGHRS, CDR2 YFSETQ. As DNA, the CDR3 is TGCGCCAGCGGCACTAGCGGCTACAATGAGCAGTTCTTC. Protein: CASGTSGYNEQFF. The whole variable domain, remainder taken from reference TRBV5-1 and TRBJ2-1, is KAGVTQTPRYLIKTRGQQVTLSCSPISGHRSVSWYQQTPGQGLQFLFEYFSETQRNKGNFPGRFSGRQFSNSRSEMNVSTLELGDSALYLCASGTSGYNEQFFGPGTRLTVL.

The chain joins TRBV6-2 or TRBV6-3 to TRBJ2-7, with a tentative D call TRBD1 (6 bases). The germline V gene has CDR1 MNHEY and CDR2 SVGEGT. The CDR3 sequence is 14 residues long. The ends were cut back, 7 bases at V and 0 bases at J, with 13 bases in the middle. This CDR3 reads CASKGTLSSYEQYF. The CDR3 DNA is TGTGCCAGCAAGGGGACACTGAGCTCCTACGAGCAGTACTTC.

CDR3 in amino acids: CASSQFRGTEAFF. The CDR3 DNA sequence: TGTGCCAGCAGCCAATTCCGTGGTACTGAAGCTTTCTTT. The rearrangement uses TRBV3-1 and TRBJ1-1, with D uncertain. Germline assignment: CDR1 LGHDT and CDR2 YNNKEL (reference sequence). Trimming stripped 2 bases from V and 5 bases from J, with 9 bases between. This CDR3 contains 13 residues. Based on the CDR3 plus reference TRBV3-1 and TRBJ1-1, the full variable domain is DTAVSQTPKYLVTQMGNDKSIKCEQNLGHDTMYWYKQDSKKFLKIMFSYNNKELIINETVPNRFSPKSPDKAHLNLHINSLELGDSAVYFCASSQFRGTEAFFGQGTRLTVV.

This clonotype was counted at least ten times. The chain is built from TRBV4-3 and TRBJ2-3; D uncertain. The CDR3 covers 19 residues. With 1 base removed from V and 6 bases from J, the gap between germline ends came to 26 bases. Germline V gene lookup returns CDR1 LGHNA and CDR2 YSLEER. The CDR3 nucleotides are TGCGCCAGCAGCCAAGCAACCACCTTCGCGGCAGGCGAAGGGGATACGCAGTATTTT. It encodes CASSQATTFAAGEGDTQYF.

This clonotype was seen ten or more times. The chain has TRBV28 and TRBJ1-1; D is undetermined. Per germline, CDR1 MDHEN and CDR2 SYDVKM. The CDR3 has 12 residues. With 5 bases removed from V and 4 bases from J, the gap between germline ends came to 8 bases. Here the CDR3 DNA reads TGTGCCAGCAGTCGGACTGGCACTGAAGCTTTCTTT. Residues: CASSRTGTEAFF.

Many counts were recorded for this clonotype. V usage is TRBV27 and J usage is TRBJ2-7, with TRBD1 identical over 8 bases. Germline V lookup: CDR1 MNHEY, CDR2 SMNVEV (reference sequence). V lost 1 base and J lost 5; bases outside the gene matches: 4. The CDR3 consists of 14 residues. CDR3 residues: CASSLYQGANEQYF. Written as DNA, the CDR3 is TGTGCCAGCAGTTTATATCAGGGGGCAAACGAGCAGTACTTC.

This clonotype has at least ten counts. This chain uses TRBV20-1 with TRBJ2-7; perhaps D is TRBD1 or TRBD2 (5 bases each). V lost 0 bases and J 6 bases, leaving 15 bases between the germline ends. Germline CDR1 and CDR2: DFQATT and SNEGSKA (reference sequence). This CDR3 contains 14 residues. This CDR3 reads CSARDPPGAIEQYF. The CDR3 DNA follows: TGCAGTGCTAGAGATCCCCCCGGGGCCATCGAGCAGTACTTC.

This clonotype was picked up many times. The gene calls are TRBV6-1 and TRBJ1-2, with D perhaps TRBD1 (6 bases). Trimming pared 5 bases from V and 8 bases from J, leaving 18 bases between. The CDR3 totals 14 residues. Germline V gives CDR1 MNHNS, CDR2 SASEGT. The CDR3 region is CASSPIQGVGGYTF. CDR3 nucleotides: TGTGCCAGCAGTCCTATACAGGGCGTCGGAGGCTACACCTTC.

As for this clonotype: A single base separates this from a much larger clone, so it may be a read error. The rearrangement joins TRBV12-3 or TRBV12-4 to TRBJ2-1, with D perhaps matching TRBD1 (6 bases). This CDR3 has 13 residues. Between the trimmed V and J ends, which lost 5 bases and 9 bases, there was a span of 14 bases. The CDR3 protein is CASSHDRHSEQFF. The CDR3 region has the DNA TGTGCCAGCAGTCACGACAGGCACAGTGAGCAGTTCTTC.

This clonotype was detected many times. V gene TRBV21-1 combines with J gene TRBJ2-3; the DNA was not compared with TRBD1, the D call given in the table. TRBV21-1 has pseudogene status. The CDR3 spans 16 residues. The CDR3 DNA follows: TGTGCCAGCAGCAAACGTACGAACGGGGCAACAGATACGCAGTATTTT. It codes for CASSKRTNGATDTQYF.

This clonotype occurred many times. V gene TRBV10-1 combines with J gene TRBJ2-1; TRBD1 aligns across 7 bases. Germline loops: CDR1 WNHNN, CDR2 SYGVQD (reference sequence). The CDR3 contains 16 residues. J was trimmed by 0 bases and V by 6 bases; bases with no gene match: 8. The CDR3 DNA reads as TGCGCCAGCAGATTCTACCGGGACAGCTCCTACAATGAGCAGTTCTTC. It translates to CASRFYRDSSYNEQFF.

This clonotype was picked up many times. The V and J genes are TRBV5-1 and TRBJ1-5, with a tentative D call TRBD1 (6 bases). Germline assignment: CDR1 SGHRS and CDR2 YFSETQ. This CDR3 is 15 amino acids long. Trimming shortened V by 0 bases and J by 2 bases, and 9 bases separated the two germline ends. CDR3: CASSLDGQRNQPQHF. CDR3 nucleotides: TGCGCCAGCAGCTTGGATGGACAGCGCAATCAGCCCCAGCATTTT.

The J gene is TRBJ1-5, the V gene TRBV2, with 8 bases aligning to TRBD1. From germline, CDR1 is SNHLY and CDR2 FYNNEI. V gave up 2 bases and J gave up 2 bases; unmatched junction bases: 8. The CDR3 extends over 17 amino acids. The CDR3 coding sequence is TGTGCCAGCAGTGAAAGGGGACAGGCCCGGGGCAATCAGCCCCAGCATTTT. This translates into CASSERGQARGNQPQHF.

Many counts were recorded for this clonotype. The chain links TRBV6-1 to TRBJ1-5; TRBD1 is a possible D gene (5 bases). With 8 bases removed from V and 3 bases from J, the gap between germline ends came to 11 bases. The germline V gene encodes CDR1 MNHNS and CDR2 SASEGT. The CDR3 sequence is 13 residues long. The CDR3 is CASSRDLNQPQHF. In DNA form, the CDR3 reads TGTGCCAGCTCGAGGGACCTCAATCAGCCCCAGCATTTT.

J is TRBJ1-2 and V is TRBV19, with 9 bases identical to TRBD1. The V gene end was trimmed by 4 bases and the J gene end by 4 bases; junction bases not matched to a gene: 4. Per germline, CDR1 LNHDA and CDR2 SQIVND (reference sequence). This CDR3 has 14 amino acids. The CDR3 DNA sequence: TGTGCCAGTAGTACCACAGGGGGCGGCTATGGCTACACCTTC. It codes for CASSTTGGGYGYTF.

At least ten counts were recorded for this clonotype. The chain joins TRBV9 to TRBJ2-7; 12 nucleotides agree with TRBD2. CDR1 is SGDLS and CDR2 is YYNGEE in the germline V gene. The CDR3 spans 14 residues. J was trimmed by 4 bases and V by 3 bases; bases with no gene match: 2. CDR3 sequence: CASSAGLAGYEQYF. The CDR3 DNA reads TGTGCCAGCAGCGCGGGACTAGCGGGTTACGAGCAGTACTTC.

In this sample, this clonotype turned up a few times. The V call is TRBV9, the J call TRBJ2-3, with D perhaps TRBD1 or TRBD2 (6 bases each). The germline V gene encodes CDR1 SGDLS and CDR2 YYNGEE. The V end lost 7 bases, the J end lost 0 bases, and 15 bases lay between the germline ends. The length of the CDR3 is 15 residues. DNA for the CDR3: TGTGCCAGCGGTTACAGGGAGGCCAGCACAGATACGCAGTATTTT. Residues: CASGYREASTDTQYF.

This clonotype showed up many times. V usage is TRBV5-1 and J usage is TRBJ2-7, with a possible D match to TRBD2 (6 bases). V lost 4 bases and J 4 bases, leaving 12 bases between the germline ends. Germline V lookup: CDR1 SGHRS, CDR2 YFSETQ. The CDR3 has 13 amino acids. This CDR3 is CASSAGTGYEQYF. The CDR3, as DNA: TGCGCCAGCAGCGCAGGGACTGGGTACGAGCAGTACTTC. The full variable domain, rest sourced from reference TRBV5-1 and TRBJ2-7, is KAGVTQTPRYLIKTRGQQVTLSCSPISGHRSVSWYQQTPGQGLQFLFEYFSETQRNKGNFPGRFSGRQFSNSRSEMNVSTLELGDSALYLCASSAGTGYEQYFGPGTRLTVT.

The chain employs TRBV20-1 and TRBJ2-1; D uncertain. Per the germline V gene, CDR1 is DFQATT and CDR2 is SNEGSKA (reference sequence). The germline V and J ends were trimmed by 7 bases and 3 bases, with 16 bases remaining between them. CDR3 length: 14 amino acids. The CDR3 is CSVGNPRNYNEQFF. The DNA for the CDR3 is TGCAGTGTGGGCAATCCCCGGAACTACAATGAGCAGTTCTTC.

The chain has TRBV7-8 and TRBJ2-3; the D call may be TRBD1 or TRBD2 (5 bases each). The CDR3 is 15 amino acids. Germline-derived CDR1 and CDR2 are SGHVS and FQNEAQ. V lost 4 bases to trimming and J lost 4 bases, with 15 bases between them. Here the CDR3 DNA reads TGTGCCAGCAGCTCCGAGGGGTCTCCATCAGATACGCAGTATTTT. Encoded protein: CASSSEGSPSDTQYF.

This clonotype was counted many times. This rearrangement joins TRBV12-3 or TRBV12-4 to TRBJ2-3, with D perhaps matching TRBD1 or TRBD2 (5 bases each). The CDR3 is made up of 14 amino acids. Trimming shortened V by 6 bases and J by 3 bases, and 13 bases separated the two germline ends. For the CDR3, the DNA is TGTGCCAGCAGCCTGGGGGACCCGACAGATACGCAGTATTTT. It yields the protein CASSLGDPTDTQYF.

This clonotype was detected many times. The chain recombines TRBV30 with TRBJ1-2; 9 bases agree with TRBD1. The CDR3 consists of 13 residues. Germline-derived CDR1 and CDR2 are GTSNPN and SVGIG (reference sequence). J was trimmed by 6 bases and V by 1 base; bases with no gene match: 3. The chain's CDR3 is CAWSGDRANGYTF. As DNA, the CDR3 is TGTGCCTGGAGTGGGGACAGGGCGAATGGCTACACCTTC.

This clonotype has ten or more counts. The chain links TRBV7-9 to TRBJ2-7, with D perhaps matching TRBD2 (6 bases). Germline assignment: CDR1 SEHNR and CDR2 FQNEAQ (reference sequence). CDR3 length: 10 residues. V lost 8 bases and J lost 4, with 6 bases in between. DNA of the CDR3: TGTGCCAGCGGGACTTACGAGCAGTACTTC. It translates to CASGTYEQYF.

There are many counts of this clonotype. This chain uses TRBV20-1 with TRBJ2-1; D possibly corresponds to TRBD2 (6 bases). The CDR3 is 14 amino acids. Germline CDR1 reads DFQATT; CDR2 reads SNEGSKA (reference sequence). The V end lost 3 bases, the J end lost 5 bases, and 14 bases lay between the germline ends. CDR3 sequence (DNA): TGCAGTGCTAGTCCGGCGGGAAGGGACAATGAGCAGTTCTTC. It encodes CSASPAGRDNEQFF.

This clonotype was recorded at least ten times. CDR3 DNA: TGCGCCAGCAGCTGGACCCACAGTCCCACAGATACGCAGTATTTT. It yields the protein CASSWTHSPTDTQYF. The chain recombines TRBV5-1 with TRBJ2-3; no reliable D call. CDR3 size: 15 residues. Germline V gene data show CDR1 as SGHRS and CDR2 as YFSETQ. V was shortened by 3 bases and J by 2 bases, with 13 bases between the two germline ends.

This clonotype has a handful of counts. This rearrangement joins TRBV11-2 to TRBJ2-7, with D uncertain. CDR1 is SGHAT, CDR2 FQNNGV, per germline. The CDR3 sequence is 14 residues long. Trimming took off 0 bases at V and 5 bases at J, with 11 bases between the two ends. The DNA of the CDR3 is TGTGCCAGCAGCTTAGAAGCTAGACGGCACGAGCAGTACTTC. Protein: CASSLEARRHEQYF.

The rearrangement uses TRBV12-3 or TRBV12-4 and TRBJ1-2, with D possibly matching TRBD1 (5 bases). Deletions cut 2 bases from V and 8 bases from J, with 15 bases between. The CDR3 length is 14 residues. The CDR3 region has the DNA TGTGCCAGCAGTTTACAGGGCGCCCGTGGGGGCTACACCTTC. Protein: CASSLQGARGGYTF.

The chain is built from TRBV9 and TRBJ1-1; D is unclear. Germline V gene data show CDR1 as SGDLS and CDR2 as YYNGEE. The CDR3 consists of 15 residues. V was shortened by 0 bases and J by 1 base, with 10 bases between the two germline ends. CDR3 bases: TGTGCCAGCAGCGTAGGAGCGGTCGAGAACACTGAAGCTTTCTTT. Translated, it gives CASSVGAVENTEAFF.

The sample holds many counts of this clonotype. This sequence joins TRBV10-3 and TRBJ1-1, with D perhaps matching TRBD1 (6 bases). The length of the CDR3 is 13 residues. In germline, CDR1 is ENHRY, CDR2 SYGVKD. Trimming pared 10 bases from V and 8 bases from J, leaving 20 bases between. The CDR3: CATGQSGVQEAFF. DNA of the CDR3: TGTGCCACCGGACAGTCTGGGGTGCAGGAAGCTTTCTTT.